This T cell receptor (beta chain) was sequenced for a study of human T cells and chemical hapten exposure. Points from the study as a whole: Expanded TCR counts at PT1 were positively correlated with the patch test score.

This sample's time point: pre-sensitization, week 0. Treatment here: therapeutic diphenylcyclopropenone sensitization with weekly scalp DPC. This CDR3 spans 14 amino acids. The germline V gene encodes CDR1 MNHEY and CDR2 SVGAGI. Trimming at V came to 5 bases and at J to 7 bases, leaving 5 bases not matched to a gene. This clonotype was found many times. What it binds is not known. In TCRdb, the RACE reads were re-called with MiXCR into one record per CDR3 protein. The table records under 300,000 distinct CDR3 sequences, approximately 8% of them present only once. The sequence was collected from a man between 18 and 35 years old with alopecia areata. Some clones in this sample may be carry-over from other donors' samples. Sequencing was performed on whole blood, taken in connection with sensitization to the hapten diphenylcyclopropenone (DPC). V usage is TRBV6-5 and J usage is TRBJ1-5; TRBD1 aligns across 10 bases. The CDR3 reads CASSRTGGEQPQHF. The CDR3 DNA follows: TGTGCCAGCAGTCGGACAGGGGGTGAACAGCCCCAGCATTTT.